The TCR beta chain described here comes from a study of cytomegalovirus exposure and HLA in healthy donors (dated by TCRdb to between 2016 and 2019). Regarding the study in general: According to an earlier analysis of 550 to 700 of the donors, about 179 million T cells yielded over 90 million unique TCR beta sequences and about 300 Gb of sequence data. The genetic ancestry cluster associated with self-reported Caucasian donors included 80% to 90% of the 398 genotyped donors. To predict cytomegalovirus infection status, the study combined high-throughput TCR immunosequencing, statistical association of individual TCRs with disease status, and machine learning. In an earlier analysis of 587 of the donors, high-throughput TCR beta sequencing was used to judge whether each TCR beta V gene segment behaved as functional or pseudogenic. The study aimed to test whether signatures of past pathogen exposure could be identified by cataloging public T cell receptors. On average, about 240,000 unique TCR beta nucleotide sequences were sequenced per donor among a few hundred genotyped donors of the cohort, with about 19% of those sequences being non-productive. A later analysis re-examined previously published TCR beta repertoires from several hundred donors and added high-resolution HLA genotyping to investigate patterns of TCR occurrence. Donor age, sex, ethnicity and CMV serostatus were collected together with the repertoire data. In a later genetic analysis, genome-wide SNP genotypes for about 65% of the roughly 670 donors were used, and that subset was treated as a discovery cohort. HLA typing included class I and class II loci at four-digit resolution. Roughly 300 gigabases of sequencing data and 70 million to 95 million unique TCR sequences made up an early release that covered 500 to 700 HLA-typed donors. Typing coverage varied by locus: roughly 620-630 donors for A, B, C, DRB1 and DQB1; more than 500 for DQA1; about 590 for DPA1; roughly 450 for DPB1. Rather than drawing on any new phenotypic data, the later analysis identified candidate immune exposures from TCR beta sequences and the way those sequences occurred across donors. Every repertoire in the discovery cohort had been generated on one and the same sequencing platform. Using immunosequencing, the study profiled T cell repertoires from 500 to 800 subjects and related those repertoires to cytomegalovirus serostatus. Besides the first cohort of approximately 670 subjects, a separate validation cohort made up of 120 different subjects was used. Because of strong linkage in the cohort, four or five DR-DQ haplotypes were treated as single units for association and clustering. Summary of the overall study and its limitations: Some IMGT-functional V segments, including TRBV6-2 and TRBV6-3, could not be distinguished by the 87-base-pair reads and were therefore excluded. A further reported finding was that TCR beta sequences accurately predicted the HLA-A and HLA-B alleles for most subjects in the first cohort. A later analysis found that most CMV-associated TCR beta chains appeared HLA-restricted, with HLA associations seemingly driven largely by CMV exposure. Most TCR sequences were seen in very few donors, while some public TCRs were found in many individuals. In a later analysis, HLA-associated TCR beta chains showed more clonal expansion and lower generation probabilities than non-associated chains that were equally common. According to a later genetic analysis, donors in an Asian-associated ancestry cluster had fewer N-insertions in productive TCRs than the approximately 690-donor mean. At a false discovery rate of 0.05, a later analysis linked 16,000 or so TCR beta sequences to specific HLA alleles. The earlier analysis of some 540 of the donors excluded roughly 17 rarely observed V segments, including chromosome 9 orphons, because counts were too low. Linkage disequilibrium might explain the correlated functional status among segregating V segments, but an unknown experimental factor could not be ruled out. Presence/absence analyses assumed roughly uniform sequencing depth across donors, an assumption that may not hold. Because HLA typing was missing for some donors at each locus, association tests included only the typed subset. A later analysis found that TCR association rates varied across HLA loci, with DRB1 alleles showing the most associated TCRs and HLA-C alleles the fewest. The only immune exposure information available for the cohort was CMV serostatus. The cohort was sequenced for TCR beta chains only, and without alpha or paired-chain data the features that could be detected were limited. The authors suggested that the approach could potentially be extended to other disease states and immunological phenotypes. In a later analysis, several top co-occurrence clusters were reported to appear linked to parvovirus B19, influenza, CMV and Epstein-Barr virus. An earlier analysis of approximately 540 of the donors showed that most TCR beta V segments appeared in productive rearrangements either about 90% or about 30% of the time, which broadly matched IMGT annotations. In a later genetic analysis, a missense DCLRE1C variant was associated with V-gene and J-gene trimming of TCR beta chains, and the association was replicated in an independent cohort. In both the original and validation cohorts, the classifier was reported to diagnose cytomegalovirus status with high specificity and sensitivity. A total of fewer than 200 TCR beta chains were listed by the study as associated with cytomegalovirus. A group of highly shared sequence variants was considered likely to be a technical artifact of the sequencing pipeline. In vitro tests confirmed that a few of the cytomegalovirus-associated TCR beta chains recognize cytomegalovirus antigens. Assigning TCR associations to individual alleles was difficult when HLA alleles, especially DR and DQ, strongly co-occurred.

In total, over 600 healthy bone marrow donors made up the cohort. At the time of sampling, every cohort member was nominally healthy, though immune exposures that went unrecorded were likely present. CMV serostatus was positive for roughly 290 and negative for about 55% of the 666 cohort members, and was not recorded for this donor. A peripheral blood sample was provided by each donor, and peripheral blood mononuclear cells were used for TCR beta sequencing. The Qiagen DNeasy Blood Extraction Kit was used to extract genomic DNA from the blood cell samples. The CDR3 runs 16 residues from the cysteine to the phenylalanine. Left in the record is the CDR3 DNA by itself, 48 bases read in frame from the first base. Cut back by 0 bases and 2 bases, the V and J ends lie 15 bases apart. As encoded in the germline V gene (reference sequence), CDR1 is SGHKS while CDR2 is YYEKEE. Turning to this clone: It has no known antigen specificity. The sample holds no much larger clone one base away, and base qualities are not on file.

The library was generated by the immunoSEQ multiplex PCR assay. The multiplex PCR relied on a mix of 60 forward primers for TCR Vbeta segments and 13 reverse primers for TCR Jbeta segments. A multiplex PCR assay on genomic DNA amplified the CDR3 region of rearranged TCR beta genes. On the Illumina HiSeq System, the amplified TCR beta libraries were sequenced as 87-base-pair reads. Per the original workflow: A later analysis counted 65 million to 90 million unique TCR beta chains across the 550 to 750 repertoires, and 9.5 million to 11 million of these chains were shared by at least two donors. Raw reads were error-corrected and collapsed into unique sequences by a nearest-neighbor algorithm in which closely related sequences were merged to remove PCR and sequencing errors. To assign V, D and J gene segments, CDR3 sequences were aligned to IMGT reference sequences. Each retained sequence needed at least a six-nucleotide match to both a V gene segment and a J gene segment. Rearrangements were called productive when the CDR3 lacked stop codons and stayed in frame with V and J; all others were non-productive. CDR3 was defined by IMGT convention, running from the second conserved V-encoded cysteine to the conserved J-encoded phenylalanine. In an earlier analysis of more than 550 of the donors, sequences lacking an unambiguous match to a single V gene segment were excluded. In an earlier analysis of several hundred of the donors, V segments were called functional above 56.7% productive rearrangements and were called segregating when the between-donor standard deviation exceeded 5%. A statistical classification framework was built for diagnosing cytomegalovirus status from the catalog of TCR beta chain sequences. In a later analysis, TCR nucleotide sequences were compared against IMGT/GENE-DB human TR gene sequences so that V and J genes could be assigned. A later analysis assigned CDR3 sequences and most-parsimonious VDJ recombination scenarios with the TCRdist pipeline. In a later analysis, each TCR beta chain was defined by its CDR3 amino acid sequence together with its V-gene family, and reads lacking a unique V-gene family were excluded. In a later analysis, 550 to 650 highly shared, low-generation-probability nucleotide sequences were removed to address suspected cross-contamination and a sequencing artifact. For each public chain, a later analysis derived a clonal expansion index from normalized ranks of inferred template counts within each repertoire. In a later analysis, generation probabilities were computed using a VDJ recombination model fitted to out-of-frame rearrangements, and the results were checked against IGoR. In a later analysis, hypergeometric tests were used to score TCR-TCR, TCR-HLA and TCR-CMV co-occurrence, with a repertoire-size bias correction applied to TCR pairs. To estimate false discovery rates, a later analysis permuted the HLA or CMV assignments 20 times. A later analysis grouped co-occurring TCRs with DBSCAN, adding TCRdist sequence similarity when clustering within HLA-allele-positive subsets. Repertoires with fewer than 30,000 or more than 120,000 public chains were left out of co-occurrence clustering, as were a handful of repertoires with anomalous nucleotide sharing. In TCRdb, the immuneACCESS table is reduced to in-frame sequences with V and J assigned. These tables do not hold every clone; where another copy was compared, an unresolved V gene accounts for under half, and the others remain unexplained. V and J calls and clone size are those listed in that table; D and trimming were worked out from the DNA. The sample data list approximately 89,000 clones, and approximately 77% of these were observed just once. The top ten clonotypes cover around 10% of the sample.

The sequenced sample consisted of PBMCs. This clonotype originated in a human donor in good health. The chain couples TRBV5-5 to TRBJ2-7; the best D guess is TRBD2, with 7 bases matching. The CDR3 amino acid sequence is: CASSLAGSGGPYEQYF. The bases read TGTGCCAGCAGCTTGGCCGGGTCGGGGGGCCCCTACGAGCAGTACTTC.